These 25 T cell receptor beta chains were sequenced from one sample in a study of blood T cell repertoires in COVID-19 (TCRdb year 2020). The library was made by the immunoSEQ multiplex PCR assay. TCRdb re-hosts the immuneACCESS table, in-frame sequences only. Its copies lack some clones; in the studies checked, an unresolved V gene accounts for under half of them, and the cause for the rest is not known. The sample yields approximately 85,000 clones; about 86% were counted once. 20% to 25% of the sample is in the top ten clones. The sequencing sample was made of peripheral blood. These receptors all stem from a woman of 80 years or more in a cohort sampled during active or convalescent COVID-19.

The V and J genes are TRBV11-1 and TRBJ2-3; 14 bases map to TRBD2. The junction had 5 bases not matched to a gene; V was cut back by 3 bases and J by 6 bases. Germline CDR1 reads SGHAT; CDR2 reads FQDESV (reference sequence). This CDR3 spans 16 amino acids. The CDR3 DNA sequence: TGTGCCAGCAGCTTGGGACTAGCGGGAGTCGCTGATACGCAGTATTTT. Protein: CASSLGLAGVADTQYF.

This clone was counted a few times. The chain joins TRBV20-1 to TRBJ2-5, with D tentatively TRBD1 (6 bases). The length of the CDR3 is 11 residues. Germline values: CDR1 DFQATT, CDR2 SNEGSKA (reference sequence). Trimming took off 4 bases at V and 5 bases at J, with 8 bases between the two ends. The CDR3, as DNA: TGCAGTGCTACCAGGGGCGAGACCCAGTACTTC. Its protein product is CSATRGETQYF.

The chain carries TRBV6-6 and TRBJ2-7, with D tentatively TRBD2 (6 bases). CDR1 MNHNY and CDR2 SVGAGI come from the germline V gene (reference sequence). V dropped 4 bases and J dropped 2 bases, with 12 bases sitting between them. The CDR3 has 14 residues. The DNA of the CDR3 is TGTGCCAGCAGTTCTAGACTAGAACCCTACGAGCAGTACTTC. Translated, it gives CASSSRLEPYEQYF.

This clone has only one observation. The chain couples TRBV7-9 to TRBJ2-7; tentative D call: TRBD1 (5 bases). The CDR3 has 16 amino acids. The germline CDR1 and CDR2 sequences are SEHNR and FQNEAQ (reference sequence). V dropped 1 base and J dropped 4 bases, with 17 bases sitting between them. DNA of the CDR3: TGTGCCAGCAGCTTAGTCTTCGCGTCCCAGGGATACGAGCAGTACGTC. The encoded protein is CASSLVFASQGYEQYV.

In this sample, this clone turned up once. This chain connects TRBV15 to TRBJ1-5; a possible D gene is TRBD1 (5 bases). Germline V gene data show CDR1 as LNHNV and CDR2 as YYDKDF (reference sequence). Trimming pared 5 bases from V and 7 bases from J, leaving 15 bases between. The CDR3 has 14 residues. The DNA for the CDR3 is TGTGCCACCAGCGGCCTAGGGGTAACCCAGCCCCAGCATTTT. This translates into CATSGLGVTQPQHF.

Comments on this clone: One junction end disagrees with the germline gene, perhaps due to a read error. This chain joins TRBV7-2 and TRBJ1-5; the match to TRBD1 covers 9 bases. The CDR3 is 15 amino acids. Germline assignment: CDR1 SGHTA and CDR2 FQGNSA. As DNA, the CDR3 is TGTGCCAGCAGCTGGGGACAGGGACAAAATCGGCCCCAGCATTTT. Protein product: CASSWGQGQNRPQHF.

The V gene is TRBV19, the J gene TRBJ1-6, with TRBD1 matching over 7 bases. Germline lookup yields CDR1 LNHDA and CDR2 SQIVND (reference sequence). The length of the CDR3 is 16 residues. V lost 6 bases to trimming and J lost 10 bases; unmatched junction nucleotides: 15. The CDR3 DNA reads as TGTGCCAGTAGAGCTGATGACAGGGCGGTGGGATCACCCCTCCACTTT. Encoded protein: CASRADDRAVGSPLHF.

The rearrangement joins TRBV5-1 to TRBJ1-4, with a tentative D call TRBD1 (5 bases). V was shortened by 2 bases and J by 3 bases, with 14 bases between the two germline ends. The CDR3 has 16 residues. CDR1 and CDR2 from the germline V gene are SGHRS and YFSETQ. This CDR3 reads CASSFTQSRANEKLFF. The CDR3 nucleotides are TGCGCCAGCAGCTTTACCCAGTCCAGGGCTAATGAAAAACTGTTTTTT.

This chain links TRBV2 with TRBJ2-3; 9 bases are a match to TRBD1. Trimming at V came to 7 bases and at J to 0 bases, leaving 8 bases not matched to a gene. The CDR3 length is 16 residues. Germline assignment: CDR1 SNHLY and CDR2 FYNNEI. The CDR3 region has the DNA TGTGCCAGCAAAGGGACCGGGACAGGGAGCACAGATACGCAGTATTTT. The encoded protein is CASKGTGTGSTDTQYF.

The rearrangement uses TRBV11-3 and TRBJ2-5, with TRBD1 matching over 8 bases. In germline, CDR1 is SGHNT, CDR2 YENEEA. Trimming at V came to 1 base and at J to 4 bases, leaving 8 bases not matched to a gene. CDR3 length: 16 amino acids. For the CDR3, the DNA is TGTGCCAGCAGCTTAGGTGTGATTACAGGGGGAGAGACCCAGTACTTC. Encoded protein: CASSLGVITGGETQYF.

The chain has TRBV11-2 and TRBJ1-2; TRBD1 agrees at 8 bases. The germline V gene has CDR1 SGHAT and CDR2 FQNNGV. V shed 5 bases, J shed 8 bases, and the junction held 13 bases outside the gene matches. This CDR3 spans 15 amino acids. The CDR3 bases are TGTGCCAGCAGCCCTTACGGGACAGGAAGTGACGGCTACACCTTC. It yields the protein CASSPYGTGSDGYTF. The full variable domain, with the rest looked up from reference TRBV11-2 and TRBJ1-2, is EAGVAQSPRYKIIEKRQSVAFWCNPISGHATLYWYQQILGQGPKLLIQFQNNGVVDDSQLPKDRFSAERLKGVDSTLKIQPAKLEDSAVYLCASSPYGTGSDGYTFGSGTRLTVV.

This clone occurred once. The genes are TRBV30 and TRBJ2-2; 9 positions match TRBD2. Trimming cost V 2 bases and J 3 bases; bases outside gene matches: 10. Germline CDR1 GTSNPN, CDR2 SVGIG (reference sequence). This CDR3 comprises 17 residues. The CDR3 is CAWSPLVLAGYTGELFF. CDR3 DNA: TGTGCCTGGAGTCCCCTCGTCCTAGCGGGATACACCGGGGAGCTGTTTTTT.

The count of this clone is one. The chain links TRBV29-1 to TRBJ1-1, with 7 bases aligning to TRBD1. This CDR3 is 14 amino acids long. Germline loops: CDR1 SQVTM, CDR2 ANQGSEA. V lost 5 bases, J lost 0 bases, and 6 bases stayed unmatched. This chain's CDR3 is CSVRRDSMNTEAFF. In DNA form, the CDR3 reads TGCAGCGTTAGGCGGGACAGCATGAACACTGAAGCTTTCTTT.

The CDR3 DNA reads as TGCGCCAGCAGCTTACAGGGGCTCGGGGAAAAACTGTTTTTT. It encodes CASSLQGLGEKLFF. The chain has TRBV5-1 and TRBJ1-4; TRBD1 aligns across 7 bases. Unmatched junction bases numbered 6, after V lost 2 bases and J lost 8 bases. Germline loops: CDR1 SGHRS, CDR2 YFSETQ. CDR3 length equals 14 residues. The full variable domain, completed using reference TRBV5-1 and TRBJ1-4, is KAGVTQTPRYLIKTRGQQVTLSCSPISGHRSVSWYQQTPGQGLQFLFEYFSETQRNKGNFPGRFSGRQFSNSRSEMNVSTLELGDSALYLCASSLQGLGEKLFFGSGTQLSVL.

V and J are TRBV5-6 and TRBJ1-4; no definite D call. This CDR3 spans 14 amino acids. V was shortened by 4 bases and J by 7 bases, with 14 bases between the two germline ends. Per the germline V gene, CDR1 is SGHDT and CDR2 is YYEEEE. The CDR3 coding sequence is TGTGCCAGCAGCCCCCGGCGGGGTGGTGAAAAACTGTTTTTT. Translating gives CASSPRRGGEKLFF. Together with reference TRBV5-6 and TRBJ1-4, the CDR3 gives the full variable domain: DAGVTQSPTHLIKTRGQQVTLRCSPKSGHDTVSWYQQALGQGPQFIFQYYEEEERQRGNFPDRFSGHQFPNYSSELNVNALLLGDSALYLCASSPRRGGEKLFFGSGTQLSVL.

The genes are TRBV7-9 and TRBJ1-1; D gene uncertain. Germline assignment: CDR1 SEHNR and CDR2 FQNEAQ (reference sequence). CDR3 size: 14 residues. Trimming stripped 3 bases from V and 6 bases from J, with 14 bases between. CDR3 sequence reads: CASSFITAAAEAFF. CDR3 nucleotides: TGTGCCAGCAGCTTTATAACGGCAGCGGCTGAAGCTTTCTTT. Variable domain in full (rest from reference TRBV7-9 and TRBJ1-1): DTGVSQNPRHKITKRGQNVTFRCDPISEHNRLYWYRQTLGQGPEFLTYFQNEAQLEKSRLLSDRFSAERPKGSFSTLEIQRTEQGDSAMYLCASSFITAAAEAFFGQGTRLTVV.

This chain uses TRBV28 with TRBJ1-5, with D tentatively TRBD1 (5 bases). Germline V gene lookup returns CDR1 MDHEN and CDR2 SYDVKM. V lost 7 bases and J 4 bases, leaving 32 bases between the germline ends. This CDR3 region has 20 residues. The CDR3 region has the DNA TGTGCCAGCAACGGAGGGGTAATTCAGGCCCAATCGGGGAGGAATCAGCCCCAGCATTTT. Residues: CASNGGVIQAQSGRNQPQHF. Combining the CDR3 with reference TRBV28 and TRBJ1-5 gives the whole variable domain DVKVTQSSRYLVKRTGEKVFLECVQDMDHENMFWYRQDPGLGLRLIYFSYDVKMKEKGDIPEGYSVSREKKERFSLILESASTNQTSMYLCASNGGVIQAQSGRNQPQHFGDGTRLSIL.

J is TRBJ1-1 and V is TRBV7-8, with D unclear. The CDR3 runs to 14 residues. V shed 5 bases and J shed 3 bases, with 13 bases lying between them. Germline V lookup: CDR1 SGHVS, CDR2 FQNEAQ. The DNA of the CDR3 is TGTGCCAGCAGCCCCCCGCACAGCTACACTGAAGCTTTCTTT. It specifies CASSPPHSYTEAFF.

V and J are TRBV28 and TRBJ1-1; D not resolved. CDR1 is MDHEN and CDR2 is SYDVKM in the germline V gene. The CDR3 consists of 15 residues. The V end lost 5 bases, the J end lost 6 bases, and 19 bases lay between the germline ends. The CDR3 nucleotides are TGTGCCAGCAGTCCGCGGGGTCTCGGTGGCGCTGAAGCTTTCTTT. Translation gives CASSPRGLGGAEAFF. Combining the CDR3 with reference TRBV28 and TRBJ1-1 gives the whole variable domain DVKVTQSSRYLVKRTGEKVFLECVQDMDHENMFWYRQDPGLGLRLIYFSYDVKMKEKGDIPEGYSVSREKKERFSLILESASTNQTSMYLCASSPRGLGGAEAFFGQGTRLTVV.

This clone was seen a handful of times. This chain links TRBV5-1 with TRBJ2-3; 9 bases fit TRBD2. The trim removed 3 bases at V and 4 bases at J, leaving 9 bases unmatched. This CDR3 has 16 amino acids. In germline, CDR1 is SGHRS, CDR2 YFSETQ. CDR3 protein: CASSWGAGGPSDTQYF. CDR3 DNA: TGCGCCAGCAGCTGGGGGGCGGGAGGGCCCTCAGATACGCAGTATTTT.

The chain combines TRBV11-2 with TRBJ2-1, with a tentative D call TRBD2 (5 bases). Germline CDR1 reads SGHAT; CDR2 reads FQNNGV. There are 16 residues in the CDR3. The V and J ends lost 5 bases and 4 bases respectively, with 18 bases between them. The CDR3 spells CASSLQIGEPYNEQFF. CDR3 nucleotide sequence: TGTGCCAGCAGCCTCCAAATTGGGGAGCCATACAATGAGCAGTTCTTC.

This clone was found many times. The CDR3 coding sequence is TGTGCCAGCAGCTTGGGGCAGGGCGGTGGCTACACCTTC. Its translation is CASSLGQGGGYTF. The V call is TRBV7-8, the J call TRBJ1-2; perhaps TRBD1 as D (5 bases). Germline CDR1 SGHVS, CDR2 FQNEAQ. CDR3 size: 13 residues. V was cut by 3 bases and J by 7 bases, with 12 bases left in between.

The chain uses TRBV2 and TRBJ1-5, with D maybe TRBD1 (5 bases). V was cut by 4 bases and J by 4 bases, with 8 bases left in between. Germline-derived CDR1 and CDR2 are SNHLY and FYNNEI. This CDR3 is built from 13 residues. As DNA, the CDR3 is TGTGCCAGCAGTGTCGGGGGTAATCAGCCCCAGCATTTT. This gives the protein CASSVGGNQPQHF. Combining the CDR3 with reference TRBV2 and TRBJ1-5 gives the whole variable domain EPEVTQTPSHQVTQMGQEVILRCVPISNHLYFYWYRQILGQKVEFLVSFYNNEISEKSEIFDDQFSVERPDGSNFTLKIRSTKLEDSAMYFCASSVGGNQPQHFGDGTRLSIL.

The gene calls are TRBV24-1 and TRBJ2-1; 7 bases map to TRBD1. The V gene's germline CDR1 is KGHDR and CDR2 SFDVKD. The CDR3 totals 15 residues. The J segment lost 5 bases and the V segment lost 4 bases, leaving 7 bases of the junction unmatched. CDR3 residues: CATSDIHRGHNEQFF. In DNA, the CDR3 is TGTGCCACCAGTGACATTCACAGGGGCCACAATGAGCAGTTCTTC.

The chain employs TRBV11-2 and TRBJ1-5, with TRBD1 as a possible D gene (5 bases). The CDR3 is 14 residues long. V was trimmed by 4 bases and J by 5 bases, leaving 12 bases between them. Looked up from germline, CDR1 is SGHAT and CDR2 is FQNNGV. The CDR3 nucleotides read TGTGCCAGCAGCTCGGATCGGGGGGATCAGCCCCAGCATTTT. Encoded protein: CASSSDRGDQPQHF.